This passage covers 2 T cell receptor beta chains from one sample sequenced in a study of shared clonotypes between healthy human individuals. TCRdb's table, derived via immunoSEQ multiplex PCR, lists solely in-frame clones and lacks some. In the table there are roughly 1,100,000 clones, about 76% of which are singletons. Sequenced sample: memory CD4+ T cells sorted from blood. Subset reported: CD45RA-negative fraction. All receptors derive from a man younger than 35 in good health.

The V and J genes are TRBV10-3 and TRBJ2-4, with D uncertain. The ends were cut back, 0 bases at V and 6 bases at J, with 3 bases in the middle. Germline V gene sequence: CDR1 ENHRY, CDR2 SYGVKD. The CDR3 sequence is 12 residues long. The CDR3 loop is CAISESGNIQYF. The CDR3 coding sequence is TGTGCCATCAGTGAGTCGGGAAACATTCAGTACTTC.

The rearrangement joins TRBV7-3 to TRBJ1-1; tentatively, D is TRBD1 (5 bases). The CDR3 is made up of 16 amino acids. Looked up from germline, CDR1 is SGHTA and CDR2 is FQGTGA. V was cut by 4 bases and J by 1 base, with 16 bases left in between. The CDR3 loop reads CASSSFSGAGNTEAFF. The DNA for the CDR3 is TGTGCCAGCAGCTCCTTTTCTGGGGCCGGGAACACTGAAGCTTTCTTT.